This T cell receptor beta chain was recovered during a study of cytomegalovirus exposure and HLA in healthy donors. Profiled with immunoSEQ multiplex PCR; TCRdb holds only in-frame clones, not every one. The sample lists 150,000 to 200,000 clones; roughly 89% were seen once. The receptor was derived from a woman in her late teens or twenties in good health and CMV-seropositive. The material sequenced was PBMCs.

The CDR3 reads CAISETGYGYTF. The CDR3 region has the DNA TGTGCCATCAGTGAGACAGGGTATGGCTACACCTTC. V gene TRBV10-3 combines with J gene TRBJ1-2; D possibly corresponds to TRBD1 (6 bases). Trimming cost V 2 bases and J 5 bases, with 6 bases left between them. Germline-derived CDR1 and CDR2 are ENHRY and SYGVKD. This CDR3 comprises 12 residues.